A selection of T cell receptor beta chains follows, all from one sample in a study of shared clonotypes between healthy human individuals. Assay used: immunoSEQ multiplex PCR; TCRdb lists only in-frame clones, some missing. The profile shows fewer than 800,000 clones, just over 90% of them singletons. What was sequenced was naive CD8+ T cells sorted from blood. The receptor set was obtained from a man aged 30 to 39 in good health. Each CDR3 is given with its conserved first and last residue. A D gene is named only where the DNA matches it firmly. Size is stated for part of the rows, as once, few or many counts, or as a class when the clone is expanded.

CDR3 length: 16
D gene: TRBD1
clone size: .
J gene: TRBJ2-7
V gene: TRBV4-1
CDR3 DNA: TGCGCCAGCAGCCAAGATCGAGGGGACAGGGGCTACGAGCAGTACTTC
CDR3 protein: CASSQDRGDRGYEQYF

CDR3 length: 16
D gene: TRBD2
clone size: .
J gene: TRBJ2-1
V gene: TRBV27
CDR3 DNA: TGTGCCAGCAGTTTATCGACGGGAGGCGCTCTCAATGAGCAGTTCTTC
CDR3 protein: CASSLSTGGALNEQFF

CDR3 length: 15
D gene: .
clone size: .
J gene: TRBJ2-7
V gene: TRBV27
CDR3 DNA: TGTGCCAGCAGTTTTGTCGTCGGATTATCCTACGAGCAGTACTTC
CDR3 protein: CASSFVVGLSYEQYF

CDR3 length: 17
D gene: TRBD2
clone size: .
J gene: TRBJ2-7
V gene: TRBV2
CDR3 DNA: TGTGCCAGCAGTGACTTGGGTCTAGCGGGAGGCTCCTACGAGCAGTACTTC
CDR3 protein: CASSDLGLAGGSYEQYF

CDR3 length: 16
D gene: .
clone size: .
J gene: TRBJ2-1
V gene: TRBV11-2
CDR3 DNA: TGTGCCAGCAGCTTACATGACCAGGGGCCCTACAATGAGCAGTTCTTC
CDR3 protein: CASSLHDQGPYNEQFF

CDR3 length: 18
D gene: TRBD2
clone size: .
J gene: TRBJ2-1
V gene: TRBV4-3
CDR3 DNA: TGCGCCAGCAGCCAAGATCGGGCGACTAGCGGGAGTCGAAATGAGCAGTTCTTC
CDR3 protein: CASSQDRATSGSRNEQFF

CDR3 length: 15
D gene: TRBD1
clone size: .
J gene: TRBJ2-7
V gene: TRBV4-1
CDR3 DNA: TGCGCCAGCAGCCCGGGGACAGGCTTAACCTACGAGCAGTACTTC
CDR3 protein: CASSPGTGLTYEQYF

CDR3 length: 14
D gene: .
clone size: .
J gene: TRBJ1-5
V gene: TRBV27
CDR3 DNA: TGTGCCAGCAGCTACTCCGCGGGGACGAAGGCCCAGCATTTT
CDR3 protein: CASSYSAGTKAQHF

CDR3 length: 14
D gene: TRBD1
clone size: .
J gene: TRBJ2-7
V gene: TRBV30
CDR3 DNA: TGTGCCTGGAGTGGGGGAACAGGGGACTACGAGCAGTACTTC
CDR3 protein: CAWSGGTGDYEQYF

CDR3 length: 15
D gene: TRBD2
clone size: .
J gene: TRBJ2-1
V gene: TRBV9
CDR3 DNA: TGTGCCAGCAGCCCGACTAGCGGGACCTCGGATGAGCAGTTCTTC
CDR3 protein: CASSPTSGTSDEQFF

CDR3 length: 14
D gene: .
clone size: .
J gene: TRBJ2-1
V gene: TRBV6-5
CDR3 DNA: TGTGCCAGCAGTTACTCACGGGGGTCGGATGAGCAGTTCTTC
CDR3 protein: CASSYSRGSDEQFF

CDR3 length: 15
D gene: .
clone size: once
J gene: TRBJ2-1
V gene: TRBV27
CDR3 DNA: TGTGCCAGCAGTCACAGCCCTGGACTAAAGAATGAGCAGTTCTTC
CDR3 protein: CASSHSPGLKNEQFF

CDR3 length: 12
D gene: .
clone size: .
J gene: TRBJ1-1
V gene: TRBV19
CDR3 DNA: TGTGCCAGGCGGCAGGGGAACACTGAAGCTTTCTTT
CDR3 protein: CARRQGNTEAFF

CDR3 length: 14
D gene: TRBD2
clone size: .
J gene: TRBJ2-7
V gene: TRBV10-2
CDR3 DNA: TGCGCCAGCAGTGAGGGACTAGCGGGTTACGAGCAGTACTTC
CDR3 protein: CASSEGLAGYEQYF

CDR3 length: 17
D gene: TRBD2
clone size: .
J gene: TRBJ2-1
V gene: TRBV4-1
CDR3 DNA: TGCGCCAGCAGCCAAGGGTTTCTAGCGGGGGGGGAGAATGAGCAGTTCTTC
CDR3 protein: CASSQGFLAGGENEQFF

CDR3 length: 13
D gene: .
clone size: .
J gene: TRBJ2-7
V gene: TRBV27
CDR3 DNA: TGTGCCAGCAGTCTCTACCAGTCCTACGAGCAGTACTTC
CDR3 protein: CASSLYQSYEQYF

CDR3 length: 15
D gene: TRBD1
clone size: .
J gene: TRBJ2-7
V gene: TRBV5-5
CDR3 DNA: TGTGCCAGCAGCTTGGATTGGACAGGAATTTACGAGCAGTACTTC
CDR3 protein: CASSLDWTGIYEQYF

CDR3 length: 11
D gene: .
clone size: .
J gene: TRBJ2-1
V gene: TRBV30
CDR3 DNA: TGTGCCTGGAGTCTATGGAATGAGCAGTTCTTC
CDR3 protein: CAWSLWNEQFF

CDR3 length: 15
D gene: .
clone size: .
J gene: TRBJ1-2
V gene: TRBV11-2
CDR3 DNA: TGTGCCAGCAGCCACCGGGTCTTGGGGAACTATGGCTACACCTTC
CDR3 protein: CASSHRVLGNYGYTF

CDR3 length: 14
D gene: .
clone size: once
J gene: TRBJ2-1
V gene: TRBV27
CDR3 DNA: TGTGCCAGCAGTCGCCCAGGGCCGAACAATGAGCAGTTCTTC
CDR3 protein: CASSRPGPNNEQFF

CDR3 length: 14
D gene: .
clone size: .
J gene: TRBJ2-1
V gene: TRBV2
CDR3 DNA: TGTGCCAGCTTCGGACTCAGCTCCTACAATGAGCAGTTCTTC
CDR3 protein: CASFGLSSYNEQFF

CDR3 length: 15
D gene: .
clone size: .
J gene: TRBJ2-3
V gene: TRBV27
CDR3 DNA: TGTGCCAGCAGTTTATGGGCCGGGAGCACAGATACGCAGTATTTT
CDR3 protein: CASSLWAGSTDTQYF

CDR3 length: 13
D gene: .
clone size: .
J gene: TRBJ2-1
V gene: TRBV9
CDR3 DNA: TGTGCCAGCAGCGTAGAACGGGAAGCTGAGCAGTTCTTC
CDR3 protein: CASSVEREAEQFF

CDR3 length: 13
D gene: .
clone size: .
J gene: TRBJ1-2
V gene: TRBV6-5
CDR3 DNA: TGTGCCAGCAGTTTAAGGTCTAACTATGGCTACACCTTC
CDR3 protein: CASSLRSNYGYTF

CDR3 length: 12
D gene: .
clone size: .
J gene: TRBJ2-5
V gene: TRBV7-9
CDR3 DNA: TGTGCCAGCAGCTACGCCGGAGTGACCCAGTACTTC
CDR3 protein: CASSYAGVTQYF

CDR3 length: 16
D gene: TRBD1
clone size: .
J gene: TRBJ2-1
V gene: TRBV7-9
CDR3 DNA: TGTGCCAGCAGCTTAGACGACAGGGTTCGGTACAATGAGCAGTTCTTC
CDR3 protein: CASSLDDRVRYNEQFF

CDR3 length: 10
D gene: .
clone size: once
J gene: TRBJ2-7
V gene: TRBV28
CDR3 DNA: TGTGCCAGCAGTGGATGGGAGCAGTACTTC
CDR3 protein: CASSGWEQYF

CDR3 length: 14
D gene: .
clone size: .
J gene: TRBJ2-1
V gene: TRBV10-3
CDR3 DNA: TGTGCCATCAAGCGAGAACTAGATTACAATGAGCAGTTCTTC
CDR3 protein: CAIKRELDYNEQFF

CDR3 length: 15
D gene: TRBD2
clone size: .
J gene: TRBJ2-7
V gene: TRBV11-3
CDR3 DNA: TGTGCCAGCAGCTCGGGACTAGCGGGACCCTACGAGCAGTACTTC
CDR3 protein: CASSSGLAGPYEQYF

CDR3 length: 13
D gene: .
clone size: .
J gene: TRBJ2-2
V gene: TRBV29-1
CDR3 DNA: TGCAGCGTTGATGTCGGAAACACCGGGGAGCTGTTTTTT
CDR3 protein: CSVDVGNTGELFF

CDR3 length: 16
D gene: .
clone size: .
J gene: TRBJ2-2
V gene: TRBV29-1
CDR3 DNA: TGCAGCGTTGAGGGTTATCGCGGGATGAACACCGGGGAGCTGTTTTTT
CDR3 protein: CSVEGYRGMNTGELFF

CDR3 length: 12
D gene: .
clone size: once
J gene: TRBJ1-1
V gene: TRBV4-1
CDR3 DNA: TGCGCCAGCGGACAGTCCGGCACTGAAGCTTTCTTT
CDR3 protein: CASGQSGTEAFF

CDR3 length: 19
D gene: .
clone size: .
J gene: TRBJ2-1
V gene: TRBV15
CDR3 DNA: TGTGCCACCAGAGCCGTGCTATCCAGCGGCGGAGACTCCTACAATGAGCAGTTCTTC
CDR3 protein: CATRAVLSSGGDSYNEQFF

CDR3 length: 15
D gene: TRBD1
clone size: .
J gene: TRBJ2-5
V gene: TRBV4-1
CDR3 DNA: TGCGCCAGCAGCCAGATTCAGGGGGCCTTGAAGACCCAGTACTTC
CDR3 protein: CASSQIQGALKTQYF

CDR3 length: 14
D gene: .
clone size: .
J gene: TRBJ2-7
V gene: TRBV15
CDR3 DNA: TGTGCCACCAGCAGGGTCGGGTTGGACTACGAGCAGTACTTC
CDR3 protein: CATSRVGLDYEQYF

CDR3 length: 19
D gene: TRBD2
clone size: .
J gene: TRBJ2-5
V gene: TRBV19
CDR3 DNA: TGTGCCAGTAGTGCCCCCGGGACTAGCGGCCCCCGAGAACAAGAGACCCAGTACTTC
CDR3 protein: CASSAPGTSGPREQETQYF

CDR3 length: 15
D gene: .
clone size: .
J gene: TRBJ2-5
V gene: TRBV19
CDR3 DNA: TGTGCCAGTAGTATAGATCTGGCTGCGGGAGAGACCCAGTACTTC
CDR3 protein: CASSIDLAAGETQYF

CDR3 length: 15
D gene: TRBD1
clone size: .
J gene: TRBJ2-1
V gene: TRBV27
CDR3 DNA: TGTGCCAGCAATCCGGACAGGGGGCTCTACAATGAGCAGTTCTTC
CDR3 protein: CASNPDRGLYNEQFF

CDR3 length: 15
D gene: .
clone size: .
J gene: TRBJ1-1
V gene: TRBV7-6
CDR3 DNA: TGTGCCAGCAGCCCCGTGGGGGGGCGGAACACTGAAGCTTTCTTT
CDR3 protein: CASSPVGGRNTEAFF

CDR3 length: 13
D gene: TRBD1
clone size: .
J gene: TRBJ1-5
V gene: TRBV7-9
CDR3 DNA: TGTGCCAGCAGTGGGACAGGGGGCCAGCCCCAGCATTTT
CDR3 protein: CASSGTGGQPQHF

CDR3 length: 18
D gene: TRBD2
clone size: .
J gene: TRBJ2-1
V gene: TRBV5-1
CDR3 DNA: TGCGCCAGCAGCCCCGGGACTAGGGCTACTAGCTCCTACAATGAGCAGTTCTTC
CDR3 protein: CASSPGTRATSSYNEQFF

CDR3 length: 14
D gene: TRBD1
clone size: .
J gene: TRBJ1-1
V gene: TRBV4-1
CDR3 DNA: TGCGCCAGCAGCCACCCACAGGGGGCCACTGAAGCTTTCTTT
CDR3 protein: CASSHPQGATEAFF